A single sample gave rise to the 22 T cell receptor beta chains below, sequenced in a study of shared clonotypes between healthy human individuals. Profiled with immunoSEQ multiplex PCR; TCRdb holds only in-frame clones, not every one. The sample records fewer than 3 million clones, 80% to 95% being singletons. Sequencing was done on a sample of naive CD4+ T cells from PBMCs. Specified subset: CD45RA+ positively selected. The receptors were gathered from a man younger than 35 in good health. Some clones in this sample may be carry-over from other donors' samples.

V gene TRBV14 combines with J gene TRBJ2-5; 14 nucleotides align to TRBD2. Germline-derived CDR1 and CDR2 are SGHDN and FVKESK. This CDR3 is built from 16 residues. The V segment lost 1 base and the J segment 5 bases; nucleotides outside the gene matches: 3. The CDR3 loop is CASSQGRTSGRETQYF. In nucleotides, the CDR3 is TGTGCCAGCAGCCAAGGGAGGACTAGCGGGAGGGAGACCCAGTACTTC.

V and J are TRBV30 and TRBJ1-3; D ambiguous. V dropped 4 bases and J dropped 2 bases, with 6 bases sitting between them. This CDR3 region has 12 residues. The germline V gene has CDR1 GTSNPN and CDR2 SVGIG (reference sequence). The CDR3 DNA is TGTGCCTGGACCCTACCTGGAAACACCATATATTTT. Amino acid sequence: CAWTLPGNTIYF.

The V call is TRBV2, the J call TRBJ2-1; 7 bases match TRBD2. This CDR3 comprises 13 residues. CDR1 SNHLY and CDR2 FYNNEI come from the germline V gene. The CDR3 nucleotides read TGTGCTGTCAGCGGGGAATATTACAATGAGCAGTTCTTC. Amino acids: CAVSGEYYNEQFF. Looking up the rest from reference TRBV2 and TRBJ2-1 gives the full variable domain: EPEVTQTPSHQVTQMGQEVILRCVPISNHLYFYWYRQILGQKVEFLVSFYNNEISEKSEIFDDQFSVERPDGSNFTLKIRSTKLEDSAMYFCAVSGEYYNEQFFGPGTRLTVL.

The chain uses TRBV28 and TRBJ2-7, with TRBD2 identical over 9 bases. The trim removed 1 base at V and 4 bases at J, leaving 8 bases unmatched. The CDR3 runs to 16 residues. Germline V lookup: CDR1 MDHEN, CDR2 SYDVKM. Here the CDR3 reads CASSLSGGRVYYEQYF. CDR3 coding DNA: TGTGCCAGCAGTTTATCCGGCGGGAGGGTTTATTACGAGCAGTACTTC.

This clone was recorded many times. The rearrangement joins TRBV4-1 to TRBJ2-1; D is unclear. The V end lost 3 bases, the J end lost 7 bases, and 10 bases lay between the germline ends. The V gene's germline CDR1 is MGHRA and CDR2 YSYEKL. This CDR3 has 13 residues. For the CDR3, the DNA is TGCGCCAGCAGCCAGACTTCTAGGAATGAGCAGTTCTTC. It codes for CASSQTSRNEQFF.

The V and J genes are TRBV7-2 and TRBJ2-1; no firm D call. In germline, CDR1 is SGHTA, CDR2 FQGNSA. The V gene lost 1 base and the J gene lost 7 bases, with 14 bases spanning the gap. There are 15 residues in the CDR3. This CDR3 reads CASSLVGGTENEQFF. The DNA for the CDR3 is TGTGCCAGCAGCTTAGTGGGTGGTACGGAGAATGAGCAGTTCTTC.

The rearrangement links TRBV6-5 to TRBJ1-2; no definite D call. CDR1 MNHEY and CDR2 SVGAGI come from the germline V gene. The V end lost 3 bases, the J end lost 5 bases, and 10 bases lay between the germline ends. The CDR3 runs to 13 residues. The chain's CDR3 is CASSYRSWYGYTF. Written as DNA, the CDR3 is TGTGCCAGCAGTTATAGGTCCTGGTATGGCTACACCTTC.

This rearrangement joins TRBV7-3 to TRBJ2-3; the D gene is possibly TRBD2 (7 bases). The germline V gene has CDR1 SGHTA and CDR2 FQGTGA. Trimming pared 1 base from V and 3 bases from J, leaving 8 bases between. This CDR3 is 14 amino acids long. DNA of the CDR3: TGTGCCAGCAGCTTAAAGGGGGGGACAGATACGCAGTATTTT. Protein sequence: CASSLKGGTDTQYF. Full variable domain (remainder filled in from reference TRBV7-3 and TRBJ2-3): GAGVSQTPSNKVTEKGKYVELRCDPISGHTALYWYRQSLGQGPEFLIYFQGTGAADDSGLPNDRFFAVRPEGSVSTLKIQRTERGDSAVYLCASSLKGGTDTQYFGPGTRLTVL.

For the CDR3, the DNA is TGCGCCAGCAGCGCAACAGGAGTTGAGAATGAGCAGTTCTTC. Its translation is CASSATGVENEQFF. V gene TRBV5-1 combines with J gene TRBJ2-1; a possible D gene is TRBD1 (5 bases). The CDR3 has 14 residues. Trimming left V 4 bases short and J 7 bases short, with 15 bases between. In germline, CDR1 is SGHRS, CDR2 YFSETQ. The full variable domain, rest sourced from reference TRBV5-1 and TRBJ2-1, is KAGVTQTPRYLIKTRGQQVTLSCSPISGHRSVSWYQQTPGQGLQFLFEYFSETQRNKGNFPGRFSGRQFSNSRSEMNVSTLELGDSALYLCASSATGVENEQFFGPGTRLTVL.

CDR3 sequence (DNA): TGTGCCAGCACGAGTGTTGGTGTAGCCAAAAACATTCAGTACTTC. Encoded protein: CASTSVGVAKNIQYF. The chain recombines TRBV27 with TRBJ2-4; no definite D call. This CDR3 is built from 15 residues. Germline loops: CDR1 MNHEY, CDR2 SMNVEV (reference sequence). Trimming took 7 bases from V and 0 from J, leaving 13 bases between them.

The chain recombines TRBV10-1 with TRBJ2-1, with D perhaps given as TRBD1 or TRBD2 (6 bases each). The CDR3 is made up of 15 amino acids. Trimming took off 0 bases at V and 3 bases at J, with 9 bases between the two ends. The germline V gene encodes CDR1 WNHNN and CDR2 SYGVQD (reference sequence). CDR3 in amino acids: CASSESGGVYNEQFF. For the CDR3, the DNA is TGCGCCAGCAGTGAGTCCGGGGGCGTCTACAATGAGCAGTTCTTC.

The V call is TRBV6-1, the J call TRBJ2-7, with 8 bases fitting TRBD2. The V segment lost 3 bases and the J segment 2 bases; nucleotides outside the gene matches: 9. The CDR3 sequence is 16 residues long. The germline CDR1 and CDR2 sequences are MNHNS and SASEGT. The CDR3 loop is CASSEMELAGAYEQYF. The CDR3 bases are TGTGCCAGCAGTGAGATGGAGCTAGCGGGTGCCTACGAGCAGTACTTC.

CDR3 nucleotide sequence: TGTGCCAGCAGCCGTATGAGCCCGGAGACCCAGTACTTC. This encodes CASSRMSPETQYF. The gene calls are TRBV5-4 and TRBJ2-5; D is unclear. V lost 4 bases, J lost 5 bases, and 12 bases lay in between. The CDR3 consists of 13 residues. The V gene's germline CDR1 is SGHNT and CDR2 YYREEE (reference sequence).

The rearrangement links TRBV11-2 to TRBJ2-1, with TRBD2 matching over 10 bases. V lost 0 bases to trimming and J lost 5 bases; unmatched junction nucleotides: 1. Germline V lookup: CDR1 SGHAT, CDR2 FQNNGV. This CDR3 has 15 residues. The CDR3: CASSLELAGDNEQFF. The CDR3 DNA is TGTGCCAGCAGCTTAGAGCTAGCGGGGGACAATGAGCAGTTCTTC.

The CDR3 DNA reads as TGTGCCACCAGCAGCCCCCAGGGGGCGGCTAGCGGGAACAATGAGCAGTTCTTC. Translated: CATSSPQGAASGNNEQFF. The rearrangement links TRBV15 to TRBJ2-1, with D tentatively TRBD2 (9 bases). Per germline, CDR1 LNHNV and CDR2 YYDKDF (reference sequence). CDR3 size: 18 residues. V lost 3 bases, J lost 5 bases, and 23 bases lay in between.

This chain links TRBV6-1 with TRBJ2-3; 12 bases align to TRBD2. The CDR3 runs 17 residues. Trimming cost V 4 bases and J 4 bases; bases outside gene matches: 9. Germline loops: CDR1 MNHNS, CDR2 SASEGT. The DNA of the CDR3 is TGTGCCAGCAGTGGGTACTCTAGCGGGAGGGCCCCAGATACGCAGTATTTT. Its protein product is CASSGYSSGRAPDTQYF.

The chain couples TRBV28 to TRBJ1-2; 9 nucleotides align to TRBD1. The CDR3 loop spans 16 amino acids. Germline trimming cut 1 base from V and 6 bases from J; bases unmatched to any gene: 9. Germline CDR1 reads MDHEN; CDR2 reads SYDVKM. CDR3 DNA sequence: TGTGCCAGCAGTTTATCAGGCTCCGACAGGGGGGATGGCTACACCTTC. This sequence encodes CASSLSGSDRGDGYTF.

As for this clone: Distinct nucleotide sequences in the sample also encode this CDR3. This rearrangement joins TRBV5-4 to TRBJ2-1; D gene uncertain. Per the germline V gene, CDR1 is SGHNT and CDR2 is YYREEE (reference sequence). The CDR3 runs to 12 residues. Trimming took off 1 base at V and 4 bases at J, with 3 bases between the two ends. This CDR3 reads CASSLSYNEQFF. CDR3 sequence (DNA): TGTGCCAGCAGCTTGTCGTACAATGAGCAGTTCTTC.

About this clone itself: Different DNA sequences within this sample yield the same CDR3. The chain carries TRBV28 and TRBJ2-3, with unresolved D. Trimming left V 4 bases short and J 2 bases short, with 7 bases between. The CDR3 consists of 13 residues. CDR1 is MDHEN and CDR2 is SYDVKM in the germline V gene. Here the CDR3 DNA reads TGTGCCAGCAGTTCTCCCCCCACAGATACGCAGTATTTT. It encodes CASSSPPTDTQYF. Complete variable domain (other parts from reference TRBV28 and TRBJ2-3): DVKVTQSSRYLVKRTGEKVFLECVQDMDHENMFWYRQDPGLGLRLIYFSYDVKMKEKGDIPEGYSVSREKKERFSLILESASTNQTSMYLCASSSPPTDTQYFGPGTRLTVL.

The chain links TRBV28 to TRBJ2-7, with TRBD1 identical over 9 bases. V lost 5 bases and J lost 9; bases outside the gene matches: 5. Germline lookup yields CDR1 MDHEN and CDR2 SYDVKM. This CDR3 spans 12 amino acids. CDR3 sequence reads: CASSLYRGLQYF. The CDR3 nucleotides are TGTGCCAGCAGTCTTTACAGGGGGCTGCAGTACTTC.

This chain connects TRBV29-1 to TRBJ2-7; tentative D call: TRBD1 (5 bases). CDR1 is SQVTM and CDR2 is ANQGSEA in the germline V gene. The ends were cut back, 6 bases at V and 0 bases at J, with 18 bases in the middle. The CDR3 totals 15 residues. CDR3 region: CSVALSGDSSYEQYF. The CDR3 nucleotides read TGCAGCGTCGCCTTATCCGGAGACAGCTCCTACGAGCAGTACTTC.

This sequence joins TRBV7-2 and TRBJ2-3, with TRBD2 matching 14 bases. Germline lookup yields CDR1 SGHTA and CDR2 FQGNSA. The CDR3 is 17 residues long. Germline trimming cut 3 bases from V and 6 bases from J; bases unmatched to any gene: 8. The CDR3 loop reads CASSFRGTSGRTDTQYF. The CDR3 coding sequence is TGTGCCAGCAGCTTTAGAGGGACTAGCGGGAGAACGGATACGCAGTATTTT.